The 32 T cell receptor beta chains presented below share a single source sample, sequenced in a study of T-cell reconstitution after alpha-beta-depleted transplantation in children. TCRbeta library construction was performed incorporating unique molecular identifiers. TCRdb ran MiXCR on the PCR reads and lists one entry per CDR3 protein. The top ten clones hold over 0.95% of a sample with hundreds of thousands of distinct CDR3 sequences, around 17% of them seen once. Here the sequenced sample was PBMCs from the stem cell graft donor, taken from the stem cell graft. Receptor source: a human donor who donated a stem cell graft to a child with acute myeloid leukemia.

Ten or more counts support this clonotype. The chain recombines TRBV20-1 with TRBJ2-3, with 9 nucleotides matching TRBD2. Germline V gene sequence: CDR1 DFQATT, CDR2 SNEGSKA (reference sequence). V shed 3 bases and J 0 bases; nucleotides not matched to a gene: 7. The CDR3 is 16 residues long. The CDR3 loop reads CSARSLAGSSTDTQYF. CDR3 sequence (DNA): TGCAGTGCTAGGTCGCTAGCGGGATCTAGCACAGATACGCAGTATTTT.

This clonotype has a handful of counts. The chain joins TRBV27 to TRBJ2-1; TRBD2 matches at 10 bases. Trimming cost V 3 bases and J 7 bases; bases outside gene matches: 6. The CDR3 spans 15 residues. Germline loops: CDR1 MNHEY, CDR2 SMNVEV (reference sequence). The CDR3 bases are TGTGCCAGCAGTTTCCTGACTAGCGGGCGTAATGAGCAGTTCTTC. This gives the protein CASSFLTSGRNEQFF.

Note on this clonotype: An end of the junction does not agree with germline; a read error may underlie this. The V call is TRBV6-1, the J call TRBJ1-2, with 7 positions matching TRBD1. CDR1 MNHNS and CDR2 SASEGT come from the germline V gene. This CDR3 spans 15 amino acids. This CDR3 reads CASSAGDRVIYGFTF. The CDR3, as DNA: TGTGCCAGCAGTGCGGGAGACAGGGTCATCTATGGCTTCACCTTC.

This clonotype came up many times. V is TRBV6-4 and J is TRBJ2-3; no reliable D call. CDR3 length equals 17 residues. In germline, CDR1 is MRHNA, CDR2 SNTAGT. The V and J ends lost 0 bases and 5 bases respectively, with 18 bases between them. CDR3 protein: CASSDSMGASQKDTQYF. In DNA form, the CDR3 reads TGTGCCAGCAGTGACTCGATGGGTGCCAGCCAGAAAGATACGCAGTATTTT.

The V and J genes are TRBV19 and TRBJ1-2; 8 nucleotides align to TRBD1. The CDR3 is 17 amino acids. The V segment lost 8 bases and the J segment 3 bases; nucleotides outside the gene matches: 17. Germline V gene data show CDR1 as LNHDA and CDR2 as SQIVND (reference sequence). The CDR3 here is CASRTPGQPTGDYGYTF. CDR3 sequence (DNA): TGTGCCAGTCGAACACCGGGACAGCCGACAGGGGACTATGGCTACACCTTC. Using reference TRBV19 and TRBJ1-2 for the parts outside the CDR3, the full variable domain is DGGITQSPKYLFRKEGQNVTLSCEQNLNHDAMYWYRQDPGQGLRLIYYSQIVNDFQKGDIAEGYSVSREKKESFPLTVTSAQKNPTAFYLCASRTPGQPTGDYGYTFGSGTRLTVV.

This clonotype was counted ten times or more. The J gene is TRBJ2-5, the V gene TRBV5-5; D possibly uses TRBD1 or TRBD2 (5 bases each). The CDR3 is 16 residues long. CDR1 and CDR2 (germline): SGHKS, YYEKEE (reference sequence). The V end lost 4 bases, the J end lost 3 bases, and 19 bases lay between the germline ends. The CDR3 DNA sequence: TGTGCCAGCAGCGTAACCTCCGGGACCCCTAAAGAGACCCAGTACTTC. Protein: CASSVTSGTPKETQYF.

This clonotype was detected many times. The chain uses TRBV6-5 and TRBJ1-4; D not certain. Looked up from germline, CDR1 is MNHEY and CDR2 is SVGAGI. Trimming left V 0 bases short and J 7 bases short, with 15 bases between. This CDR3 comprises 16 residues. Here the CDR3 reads CASSYSTSGLPEKLFF. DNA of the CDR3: TGTGCCAGCAGTTACTCCACGAGTGGGCTACCTGAAAAACTGTTTTTT.

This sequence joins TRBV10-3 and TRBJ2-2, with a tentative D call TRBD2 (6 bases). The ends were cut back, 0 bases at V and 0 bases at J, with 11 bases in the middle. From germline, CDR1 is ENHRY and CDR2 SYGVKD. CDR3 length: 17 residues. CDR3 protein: CAISESGGVPNTGELFF. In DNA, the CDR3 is TGTGCCATCAGTGAGTCTGGCGGGGTGCCGAACACCGGGGAGCTGTTTTTT.

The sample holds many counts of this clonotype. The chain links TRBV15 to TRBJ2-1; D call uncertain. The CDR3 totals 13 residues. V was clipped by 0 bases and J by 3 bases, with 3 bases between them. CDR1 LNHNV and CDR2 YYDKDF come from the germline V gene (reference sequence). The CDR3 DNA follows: TGTGCCACCAGCAGAGAGGGCTACAATGAGCAGTTCTTC. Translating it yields CATSREGYNEQFF.

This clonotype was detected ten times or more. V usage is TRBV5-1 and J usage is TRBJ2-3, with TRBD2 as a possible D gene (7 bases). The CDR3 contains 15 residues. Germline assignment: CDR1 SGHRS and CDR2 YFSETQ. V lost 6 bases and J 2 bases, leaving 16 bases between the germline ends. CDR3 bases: TGCGCCAGCACCCGGGGGCTAGCGGACACAGATACGCAGTATTTT. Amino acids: CASTRGLADTDTQYF.

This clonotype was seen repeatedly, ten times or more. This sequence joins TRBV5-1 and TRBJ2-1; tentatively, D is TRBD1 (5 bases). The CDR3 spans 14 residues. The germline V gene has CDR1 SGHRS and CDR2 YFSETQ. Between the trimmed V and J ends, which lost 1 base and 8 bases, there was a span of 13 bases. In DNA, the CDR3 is TGCGCCAGCAGCTTGAGTCAGACCAGGGATGAGCAGTTCTTC. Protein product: CASSLSQTRDEQFF. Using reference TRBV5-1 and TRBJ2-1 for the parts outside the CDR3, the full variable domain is KAGVTQTPRYLIKTRGQQVTLSCSPISGHRSVSWYQQTPGQGLQFLFEYFSETQRNKGNFPGRFSGRQFSNSRSEMNVSTLELGDSALYLCASSLSQTRDEQFFGPGTRLTVL.

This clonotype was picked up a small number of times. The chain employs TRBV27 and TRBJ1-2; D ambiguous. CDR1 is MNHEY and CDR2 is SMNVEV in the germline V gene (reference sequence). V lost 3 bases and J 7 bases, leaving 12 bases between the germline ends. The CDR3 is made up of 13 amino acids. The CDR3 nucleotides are TGTGCCAGCAGTTTCATCGGGGAGGTTGGCTACACCTTC. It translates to CASSFIGEVGYTF.

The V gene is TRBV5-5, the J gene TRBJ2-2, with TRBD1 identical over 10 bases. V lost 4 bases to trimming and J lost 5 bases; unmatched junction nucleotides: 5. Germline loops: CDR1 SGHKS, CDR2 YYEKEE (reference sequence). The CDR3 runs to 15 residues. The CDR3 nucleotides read TGTGCCAGCAGCCTGACAGGGGGCAGGACCGGGGAGCTGTTTTTT. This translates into CASSLTGGRTGELFF.

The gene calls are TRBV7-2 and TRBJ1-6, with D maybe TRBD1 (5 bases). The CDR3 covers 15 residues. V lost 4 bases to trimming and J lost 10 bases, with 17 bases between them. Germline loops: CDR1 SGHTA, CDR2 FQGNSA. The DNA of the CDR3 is TGTGCCAGCAGCTCACCTACGGGGGTAAGATCACCCCTCCACTTT. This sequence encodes CASSSPTGVRSPLHF.

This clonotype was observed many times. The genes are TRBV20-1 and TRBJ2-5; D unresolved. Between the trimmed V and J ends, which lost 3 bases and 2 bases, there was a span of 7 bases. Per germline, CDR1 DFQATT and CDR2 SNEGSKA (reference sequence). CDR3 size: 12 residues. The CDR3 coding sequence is TGCAGTGCTAGTGTGGCGCAAGAGACCCAGTACTTC. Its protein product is CSASVAQETQYF.

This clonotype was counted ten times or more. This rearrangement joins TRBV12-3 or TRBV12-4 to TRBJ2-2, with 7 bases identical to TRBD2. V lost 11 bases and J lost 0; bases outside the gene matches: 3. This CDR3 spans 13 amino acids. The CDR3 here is CAFAGANTGELFF. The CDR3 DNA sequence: TGTGCCTTTGCGGGGGCGAACACCGGGGAGCTGTTTTTT.

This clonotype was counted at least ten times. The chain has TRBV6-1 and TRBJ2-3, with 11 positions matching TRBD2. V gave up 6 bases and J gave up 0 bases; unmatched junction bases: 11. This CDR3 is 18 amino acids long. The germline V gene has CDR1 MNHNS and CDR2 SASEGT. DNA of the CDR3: TGTGCCAGCAGCCTACTAGCGGGAGACCTACGAAGCACAGATACGCAGTATTTT. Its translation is CASSLLAGDLRSTDTQYF.

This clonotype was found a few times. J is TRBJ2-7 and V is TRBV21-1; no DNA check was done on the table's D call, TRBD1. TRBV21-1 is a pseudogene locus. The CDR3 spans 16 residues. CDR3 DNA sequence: TGTGCCAGCAGCTTCCATCCGGGACAGGGAAGCTACGAGCAGTACGTC. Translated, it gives CASSFHPGQGSYEQYV.

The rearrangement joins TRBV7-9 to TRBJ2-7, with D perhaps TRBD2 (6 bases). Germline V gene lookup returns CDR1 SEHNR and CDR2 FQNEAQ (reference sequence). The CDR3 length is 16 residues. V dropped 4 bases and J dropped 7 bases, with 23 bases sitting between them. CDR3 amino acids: CASSYVPGLTPGEQYF. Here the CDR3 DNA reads TGTGCCAGCAGCTATGTTCCGGGACTCACCCCGGGGGAGCAGTACTTC.

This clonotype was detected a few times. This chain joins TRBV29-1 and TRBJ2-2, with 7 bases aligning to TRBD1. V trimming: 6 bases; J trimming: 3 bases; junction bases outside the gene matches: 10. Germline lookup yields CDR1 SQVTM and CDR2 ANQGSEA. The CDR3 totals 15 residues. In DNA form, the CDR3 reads TGCAGCGTAACACAGGGGCGGTTGGACACCGGGGAGCTGTTTTTT. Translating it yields CSVTQGRLDTGELFF.

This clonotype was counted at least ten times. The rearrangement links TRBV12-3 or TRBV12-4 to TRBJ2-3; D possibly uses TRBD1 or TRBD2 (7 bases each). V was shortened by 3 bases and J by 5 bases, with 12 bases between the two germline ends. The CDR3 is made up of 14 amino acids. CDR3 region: CASSFGRGGDTQYF. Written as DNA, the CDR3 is TGTGCCAGCAGTTTCGGCAGGGGGGGAGATACGCAGTATTTT.

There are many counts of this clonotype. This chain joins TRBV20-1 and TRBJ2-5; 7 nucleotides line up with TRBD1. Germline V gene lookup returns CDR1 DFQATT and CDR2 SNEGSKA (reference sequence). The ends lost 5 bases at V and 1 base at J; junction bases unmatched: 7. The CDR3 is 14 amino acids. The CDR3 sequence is CSAPPRDSQETQYF. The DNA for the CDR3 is TGCAGTGCTCCCCCGAGGGACAGCCAAGAGACCCAGTACTTC.

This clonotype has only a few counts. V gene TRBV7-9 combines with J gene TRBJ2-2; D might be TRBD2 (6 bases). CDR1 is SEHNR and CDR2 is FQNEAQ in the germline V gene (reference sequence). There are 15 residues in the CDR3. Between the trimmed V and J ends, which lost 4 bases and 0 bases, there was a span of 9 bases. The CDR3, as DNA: TGTGCCAGCAGCTCCGGGAGCTCGAACACCGGGGAGCTGTTTTTT. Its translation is CASSSGSSNTGELFF.

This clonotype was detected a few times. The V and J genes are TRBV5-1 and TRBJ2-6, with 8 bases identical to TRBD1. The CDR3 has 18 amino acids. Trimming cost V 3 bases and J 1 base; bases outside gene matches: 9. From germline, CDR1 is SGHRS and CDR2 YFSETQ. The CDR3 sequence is CASSSTGASTSGANVLTF. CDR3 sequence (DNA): TGCGCCAGCAGCTCGACAGGGGCCTCTACTTCTGGGGCCAACGTCCTGACTTTC.

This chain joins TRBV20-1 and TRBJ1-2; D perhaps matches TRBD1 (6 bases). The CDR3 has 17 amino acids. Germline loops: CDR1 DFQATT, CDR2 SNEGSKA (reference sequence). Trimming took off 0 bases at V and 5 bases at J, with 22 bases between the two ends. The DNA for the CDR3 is TGCAGTGCTAGAGAGAGGGGATGGGGGCGACAACAATATGGCTACACCTTC. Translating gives CSARERGWGRQQYGYTF.

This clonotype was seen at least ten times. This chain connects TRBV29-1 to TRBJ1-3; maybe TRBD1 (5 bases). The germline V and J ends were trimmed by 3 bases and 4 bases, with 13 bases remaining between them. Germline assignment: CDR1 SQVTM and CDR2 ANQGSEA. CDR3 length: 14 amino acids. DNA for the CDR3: TGCAGCGTTGAGTCTGCAGGGTCAGGAAACACCATATATTTT. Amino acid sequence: CSVESAGSGNTIYF.

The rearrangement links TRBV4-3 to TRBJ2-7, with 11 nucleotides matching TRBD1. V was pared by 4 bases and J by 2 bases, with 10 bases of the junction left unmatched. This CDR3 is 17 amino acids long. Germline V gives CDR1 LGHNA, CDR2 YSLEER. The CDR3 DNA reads TGCGCCAGCAGCCCATCCTCCGGACAGGGGGCTACCTACGAGCAGTACTTC. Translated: CASSPSSGQGATYEQYF.

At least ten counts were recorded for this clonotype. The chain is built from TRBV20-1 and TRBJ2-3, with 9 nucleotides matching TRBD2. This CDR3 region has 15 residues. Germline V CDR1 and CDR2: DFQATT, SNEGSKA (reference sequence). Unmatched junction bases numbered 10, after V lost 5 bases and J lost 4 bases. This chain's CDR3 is CSASPGRGGADTQYF. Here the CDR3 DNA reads TGCAGTGCTTCTCCGGGGCGGGGGGGAGCAGATACGCAGTATTTT.

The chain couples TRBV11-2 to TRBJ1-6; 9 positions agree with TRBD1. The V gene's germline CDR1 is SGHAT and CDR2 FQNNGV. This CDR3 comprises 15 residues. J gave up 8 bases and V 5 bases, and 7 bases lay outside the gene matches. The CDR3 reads CASSPRTGEDSPLHF. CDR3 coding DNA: TGTGCCAGCAGCCCGCGGACAGGGGAGGATTCACCCCTCCACTTT. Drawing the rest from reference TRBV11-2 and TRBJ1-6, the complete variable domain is EAGVAQSPRYKIIEKRQSVAFWCNPISGHATLYWYQQILGQGPKLLIQFQNNGVVDDSQLPKDRFSAERLKGVDSTLKIQPAKLEDSAVYLCASSPRTGEDSPLHFGNGTRLTVT.

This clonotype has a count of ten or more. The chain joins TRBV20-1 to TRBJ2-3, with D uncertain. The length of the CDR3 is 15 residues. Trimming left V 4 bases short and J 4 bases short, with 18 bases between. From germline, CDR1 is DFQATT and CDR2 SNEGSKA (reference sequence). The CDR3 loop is CSAKLLGGRSDTQYF. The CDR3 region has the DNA TGCAGTGCTAAATTGCTGGGCGGAAGGTCAGATACGCAGTATTTT.

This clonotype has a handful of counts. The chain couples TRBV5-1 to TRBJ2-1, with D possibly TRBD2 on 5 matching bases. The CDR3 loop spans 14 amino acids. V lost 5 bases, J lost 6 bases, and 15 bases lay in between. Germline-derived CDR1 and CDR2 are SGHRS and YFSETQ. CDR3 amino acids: CASSKRGPGNEQFF. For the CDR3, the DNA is TGCGCCAGCAGTAAACGCGGGCCAGGCAATGAGCAGTTCTTC.

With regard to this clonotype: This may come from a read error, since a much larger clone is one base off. Here the CDR3 reads CASRRQGKSSAANVLTF. The DNA of the CDR3 is TGTGCCAGCAGACGACAGGGGAAAAGCTCTGCGGCCAACGTCCTGACTTTC. The chain couples TRBV2 to TRBJ2-6; TRBD1 aligns across 8 bases. This CDR3 contains 17 residues. CDR1 is SNHLY, CDR2 FYNNEI, per germline.